These 20 T cell receptor beta chains were sequenced from one sample in a study of CD8 T cells in Susac syndrome. Random hexamers were used to reverse transcribe an amount of roughly 0.5 to 1 ug RNA. TCRdb passed the immunoSEQ multiplex PCR reads through MiXCR, listing each CDR3 protein once. The data show 200,000 to 250,000 distinct CDR3 sequences, about 94% seen once. The sequenced material came from CD4+ T cells from PBMCs. The source of these receptors is a human donor with multiple sclerosis.

This chain's CDR3 is CASSLGRMGDEQYF. The CDR3 region has the DNA TGTGCCAGCAGCTTGGGGCGGATGGGGGATGAGCAGTACTTC. The V call is TRBV5-6, the J call TRBJ2-7; D assignment may be TRBD1 or TRBD2 (5 bases each). The CDR3 runs 14 residues. Per the germline V gene, CDR1 is SGHDT and CDR2 is YYEEEE. The V end was cut by 0 bases, the J end by 7 bases, with 14 bases between. Full variable domain (remainder filled in from reference TRBV5-6 and TRBJ2-7): DAGVTQSPTHLIKTRGQQVTLRCSPKSGHDTVSWYQQALGQGPQFIFQYYEEEERQRGNFPDRFSGHQFPNYSSELNVNALLLGDSALYLCASSLGRMGDEQYFGPGTRLTVT.

V and J are TRBV5-6 and TRBJ2-5, with 9 bases aligning to TRBD1. CDR1 and CDR2 (germline): SGHDT, YYEEEE. V gave up 4 bases and J gave up 3 bases; unmatched junction bases: 7. This CDR3 region has 15 residues. The CDR3 reads CASSPRTGAKETQYF. The CDR3 DNA is TGTGCCAGCAGCCCCAGGACAGGGGCCAAAGAGACCCAGTACTTC.

The chain uses TRBV6-1 and TRBJ2-7, with a tentative D call TRBD2 (5 bases). Trimming left V 4 bases short and J 9 bases short, with 10 bases between. Germline-derived CDR1 and CDR2 are MNHNS and SASEGT. The CDR3 spans 11 residues. For the CDR3, the DNA is TGTGCCAGCAGTGCAGCGGCGGGGCAGTACTTC. As protein: CASSAAAGQYF.

Note on this clonotype: Mismatch with germline at one junction end may stem from a read error. This sequence joins TRBV29-1 and TRBJ1-2; unclear D gene. The CDR3 length is 16 residues. Germline V gives CDR1 SQVTM, CDR2 ANQGSEA. CDR3 DNA: TGCAGCGTCGAAGGAGGAGGTGGGGATCGTAACTATGGCTACACCTTC. Translation: CSVEGGGGDRNYGYTF.

The chain uses TRBV30 and TRBJ2-3, with TRBD2 identical over 9 bases. V shed 8 bases and J 4 bases; nucleotides not matched to a gene: 4. The CDR3 runs 12 residues. The germline V gene has CDR1 GTSNPN and CDR2 SVGIG (reference sequence). The CDR3 region has the DNA TGTGCCAGATTAGCGGGAGCAGATACGCAGTATTTT. This codes for CARLAGADTQYF.

The chain joins TRBV24-1 to TRBJ1-2; 7 nucleotides match TRBD1. Germline trimming cut 4 bases from V and 6 bases from J; bases unmatched to any gene: 10. CDR1 KGHDR and CDR2 SFDVKD come from the germline V gene. The CDR3 extends over 15 amino acids. CDR3 bases: TGTGCCACCAGTGACCGCTGGGGAGGGGGCAATGGCTACACCTTC. It codes for CATSDRWGGGNGYTF.

This chain connects TRBV30 to TRBJ2-7; possibly TRBD1 for D (6 bases). V lost 3 bases and J 3 bases, leaving 15 bases between the germline ends. Germline V gives CDR1 GTSNPN, CDR2 SVGIG (reference sequence). This CDR3 spans 14 amino acids. CDR3 residues: CAWSGQSKSYEQYF. Here the CDR3 DNA reads TGTGCCTGGAGCGGACAGTCTAAGAGCTACGAGCAGTACTTC.

This sequence joins TRBV23-1 and TRBJ2-3; no reliable D call. TRBV23-1 is an ORF, with its function uncertain. The CDR3 runs to 13 residues. The germline V and J ends were trimmed by 7 bases and 2 bases, with 10 bases remaining between them. CDR3 amino acids: CASIYEPTDTQYF. DNA of the CDR3: TGCGCCAGCATTTATGAACCCACAGATACGCAGTATTTT.

This rearrangement joins TRBV20-1 to TRBJ2-5; TRBD2 is a possible D gene (5 bases). This CDR3 contains 12 residues. Germline loops: CDR1 DFQATT, CDR2 SNEGSKA (reference sequence). The V end was cut by 7 bases, the J end by 4 bases, with 13 bases between. CDR3 in amino acids: CSGELESETQYF. CDR3 DNA: TGCAGTGGGGAGTTGGAGTCAGAGACCCAGTACTTC.

The chain employs TRBV4-2 and TRBJ2-6, with D perhaps TRBD1 (6 bases). The CDR3 consists of 17 residues. V dropped 3 bases and J dropped 1 base, with 13 bases sitting between them. CDR1 and CDR2 (germline): LGHNA, YNFKEQ. CDR3 nucleotide sequence: TGTGCCAGCAGCCAGGCGGGCAGGGGTTCTGGGGCCAACGTCCTGACTTTC. This codes for CASSQAGRGSGANVLTF.

The rearrangement links TRBV20-1 to TRBJ2-1, with D possibly being TRBD2 (7 bases). CDR1 is DFQATT, CDR2 SNEGSKA, per germline (reference sequence). The CDR3 length is 14 residues. Trimming left V 3 bases short and J 4 bases short, with 13 bases between. DNA of the CDR3: TGCAGTGCTAGGTGGGGGGGCCCTTACAATGAGCAGTTCTTC. Its protein product is CSARWGGPYNEQFF.

The V call is TRBV6-1, the J call TRBJ2-3; TRBD2 matches at 8 bases. V dropped 1 base and J dropped 4; count of bases not matched to a gene: 13. The CDR3 extends over 18 amino acids. The germline gives CDR1 MNHNS, CDR2 SASEGT. This CDR3 reads CASSEGASGGWRADTQYF. The CDR3 bases are TGTGCCAGCAGTGAAGGGGCCTCGGGGGGGTGGAGGGCAGATACGCAGTATTTT.

V usage is TRBV20-1 and J usage is TRBJ2-3; TRBD2 might be the D (5 bases). This CDR3 contains 12 residues. V gave up 3 bases and J gave up 5 bases, with 9 bases separating them. Germline assignment: CDR1 DFQATT and CDR2 SNEGSKA (reference sequence). CDR3 in amino acids: CSASSGRDTQYF. For the CDR3, the DNA is TGCAGTGCTAGTAGTGGGAGAGATACGCAGTATTTT.

The chain carries TRBV27 and TRBJ2-1; the match to TRBD2 covers 11 bases. The CDR3 covers 17 residues. V lost 5 bases, J lost 5 bases, and 11 bases stayed unmatched. Germline V gives CDR1 MNHEY, CDR2 SMNVEV (reference sequence). The CDR3, as DNA: TGTGCCAGCAGTCCAAATCCACTAGCGGGGGCGAACAATGAGCAGTTCTTC. Protein product: CASSPNPLAGANNEQFF.

This clonotype appeared a few times. CDR3 bases: TGTGCCAGCAGCTTGGTCCGGGGCTTTGACTATGGCTACACCTTC. It encodes CASSLVRGFDYGYTF. This sequence joins TRBV5-6 and TRBJ1-2, with TRBD1 as a possible D gene (5 bases). The CDR3 loop spans 15 amino acids. Looked up from germline, CDR1 is SGHDT and CDR2 is YYEEEE. The V end lost 0 bases, the J end lost 3 bases, and 12 bases lay between the germline ends.

The rearrangement joins TRBV15 to TRBJ2-1, with D possibly being TRBD2 (6 bases). The V and J ends lost 2 bases and 4 bases respectively, with 15 bases between them. In germline, CDR1 is LNHNV, CDR2 YYDKDF (reference sequence). The CDR3 length is 16 residues. CDR3 sequence (DNA): TGTGCCACCAGCAGACCGGTCCGGACTACGTACAATGAGCAGTTCTTC. Translated, it gives CATSRPVRTTYNEQFF.

The chain combines TRBV9 with TRBJ1-6; unclear D gene. Germline V lookup: CDR1 SGDLS, CDR2 YYNGEE. V was cut by 2 bases and J by 7 bases, with 13 bases left in between. This CDR3 has 15 residues. CDR3: CASSVRTDKNSPLHF. CDR3 sequence (DNA): TGTGCCAGCAGCGTTCGTACAGATAAGAATTCACCCCTCCACTTT.

The V call is TRBV5-1, the J call TRBJ1-6; TRBD1 agrees at 9 bases. CDR1 and CDR2 (germline): SGHRS, YFSETQ. The CDR3 is 17 amino acids. V gave up 0 bases and J gave up 9 bases; unmatched junction bases: 10. For the CDR3, the DNA is TGCGCCAGCAGCTTGGATCTCCTGGACAGGGGTATTTCACCCCTCCACTTT. Translation gives CASSLDLLDRGISPLHF.

The V call is TRBV15, the J call TRBJ2-1, with 8 bases fitting TRBD2. CDR3 length equals 16 residues. Per the germline V gene, CDR1 is LNHNV and CDR2 is YYDKDF (reference sequence). Losses at the gene ends were 1 base for V and 7 bases for J; bases not matched to a gene: 9. The chain's CDR3 is CATSRVNPGTSNEQFF. Written as DNA, the CDR3 is TGTGCCACCAGCAGAGTGAATCCCGGGACTAGTAATGAGCAGTTCTTC.

The table lists this clonotype with a few counts. V is TRBV5-6 and J is TRBJ2-3; 9 nucleotides match TRBD2. The CDR3 extends over 15 amino acids. Germline CDR1 and CDR2: SGHDT and YYEEEE. The J segment lost 6 bases and the V segment lost 0 bases, leaving 5 bases of the junction unmatched. Here the CDR3 reads CASSLGSSGTDTQYF. For the CDR3, the DNA is TGTGCCAGCAGCTTGGGCTCTAGCGGGACTGATACGCAGTATTTT.